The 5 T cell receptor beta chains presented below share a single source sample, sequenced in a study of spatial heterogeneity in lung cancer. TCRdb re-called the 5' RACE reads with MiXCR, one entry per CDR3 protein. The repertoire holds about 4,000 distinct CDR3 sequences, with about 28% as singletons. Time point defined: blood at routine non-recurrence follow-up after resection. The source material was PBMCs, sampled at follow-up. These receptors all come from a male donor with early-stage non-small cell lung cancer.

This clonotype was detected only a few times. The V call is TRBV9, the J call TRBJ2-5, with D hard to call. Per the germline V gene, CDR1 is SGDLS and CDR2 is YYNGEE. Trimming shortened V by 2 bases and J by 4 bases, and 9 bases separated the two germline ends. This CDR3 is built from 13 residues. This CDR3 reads CASSVEGRETQYF. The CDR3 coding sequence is TGTGCCAGCAGCGTGGAAGGACGAGAGACCCAGTACTTC.

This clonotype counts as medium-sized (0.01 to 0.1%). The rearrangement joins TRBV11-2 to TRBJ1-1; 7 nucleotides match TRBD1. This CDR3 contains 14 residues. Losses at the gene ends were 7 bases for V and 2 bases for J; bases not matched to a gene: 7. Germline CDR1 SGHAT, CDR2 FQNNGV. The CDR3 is CASNKEGANTEAFF. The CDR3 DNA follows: TGTGCCAGCAATAAGGAGGGGGCAAACACTGAAGCTTTCTTT.

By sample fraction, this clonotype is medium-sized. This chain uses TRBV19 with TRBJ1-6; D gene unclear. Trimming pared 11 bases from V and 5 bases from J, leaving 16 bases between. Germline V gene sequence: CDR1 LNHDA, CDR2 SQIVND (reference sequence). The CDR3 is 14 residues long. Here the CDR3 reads CASRTGQNNSPLHF. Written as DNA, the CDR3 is TGTGCCTCAAGAACCGGGCAGAATAATTCACCCCTCCACTTT.

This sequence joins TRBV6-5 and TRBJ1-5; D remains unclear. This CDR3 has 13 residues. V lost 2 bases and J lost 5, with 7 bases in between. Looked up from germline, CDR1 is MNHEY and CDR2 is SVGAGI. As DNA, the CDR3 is TGTGCCAGCAGTTACCTCAGGTATCAGCCCCAGCATTTT. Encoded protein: CASSYLRYQPQHF.

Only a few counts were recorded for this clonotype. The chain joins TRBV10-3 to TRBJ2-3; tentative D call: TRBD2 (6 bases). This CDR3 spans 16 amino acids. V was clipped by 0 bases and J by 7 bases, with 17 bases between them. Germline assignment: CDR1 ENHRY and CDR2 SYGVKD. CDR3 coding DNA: TGTGCCATCAGTGAGTCTTATGCTAGCGTCTCCAATACGCAGTATTTT. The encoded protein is CAISESYASVSNTQYF.